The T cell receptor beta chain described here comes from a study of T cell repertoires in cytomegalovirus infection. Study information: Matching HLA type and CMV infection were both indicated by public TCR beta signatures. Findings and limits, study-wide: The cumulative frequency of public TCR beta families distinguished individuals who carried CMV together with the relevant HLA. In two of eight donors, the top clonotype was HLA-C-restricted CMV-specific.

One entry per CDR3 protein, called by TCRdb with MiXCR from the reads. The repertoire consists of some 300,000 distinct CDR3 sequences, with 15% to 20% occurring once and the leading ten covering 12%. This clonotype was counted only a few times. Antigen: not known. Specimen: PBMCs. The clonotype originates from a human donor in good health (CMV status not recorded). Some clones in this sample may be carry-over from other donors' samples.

CDR3 loop: CASSLGGGIQETQYF. The CDR3 DNA is TGTGCCAGCAGCTTAGGGGGGGGGATCCAAGAGACCCAGTACTTC. The chain carries TRBV5-4 and TRBJ2-5; D perhaps matches TRBD2 (7 bases). This CDR3 region has 15 residues. CDR1 and CDR2 (germline): SGHNT, YYREEE (reference sequence). The V gene lost 2 bases and the J gene lost 1 base, with 12 bases spanning the gap.